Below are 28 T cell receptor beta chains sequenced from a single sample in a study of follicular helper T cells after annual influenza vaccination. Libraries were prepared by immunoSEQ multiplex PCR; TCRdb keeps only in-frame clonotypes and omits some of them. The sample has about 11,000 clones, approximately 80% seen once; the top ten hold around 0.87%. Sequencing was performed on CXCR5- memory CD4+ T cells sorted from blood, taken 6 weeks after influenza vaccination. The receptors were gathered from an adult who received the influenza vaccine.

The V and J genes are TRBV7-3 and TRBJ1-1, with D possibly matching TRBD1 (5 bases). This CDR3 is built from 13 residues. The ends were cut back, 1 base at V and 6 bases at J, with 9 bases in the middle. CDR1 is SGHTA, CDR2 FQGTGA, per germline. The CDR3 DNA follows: TGTGCCAGCAGCTTAATGGGGGTCTCTGAAGCTTTCTTT. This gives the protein CASSLMGVSEAFF.

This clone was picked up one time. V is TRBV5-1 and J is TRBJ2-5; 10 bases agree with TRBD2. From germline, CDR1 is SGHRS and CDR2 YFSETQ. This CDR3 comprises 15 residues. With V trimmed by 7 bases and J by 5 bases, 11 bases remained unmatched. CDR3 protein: CASGAGTSDSETQYF. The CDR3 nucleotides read TGCGCCAGCGGCGCCGGGACTAGCGATTCGGAGACCCAGTACTTC.

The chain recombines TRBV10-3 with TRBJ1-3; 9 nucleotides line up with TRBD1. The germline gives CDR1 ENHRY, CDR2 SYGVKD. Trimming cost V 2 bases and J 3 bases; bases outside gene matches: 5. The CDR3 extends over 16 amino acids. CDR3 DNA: TGTGCCATCAGTGAGGGAACAGGGGGCTATGGAAACACCATATATTTT. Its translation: CAISEGTGGYGNTIYF.

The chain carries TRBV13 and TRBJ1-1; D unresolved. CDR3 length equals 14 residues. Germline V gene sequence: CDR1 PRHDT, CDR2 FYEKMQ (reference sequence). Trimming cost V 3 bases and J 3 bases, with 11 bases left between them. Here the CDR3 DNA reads TGTGCCAGCAGCTTCGGTGGCGGGGACACTGAAGCTTTCTTT. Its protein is CASSFGGGDTEAFF.

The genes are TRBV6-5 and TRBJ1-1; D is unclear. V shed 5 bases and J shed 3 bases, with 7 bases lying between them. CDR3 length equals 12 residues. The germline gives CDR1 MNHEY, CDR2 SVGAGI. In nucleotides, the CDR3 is TGTGCCAGCAGTAAAGGGTACACTGAAGCTTTCTTT. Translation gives CASSKGYTEAFF.

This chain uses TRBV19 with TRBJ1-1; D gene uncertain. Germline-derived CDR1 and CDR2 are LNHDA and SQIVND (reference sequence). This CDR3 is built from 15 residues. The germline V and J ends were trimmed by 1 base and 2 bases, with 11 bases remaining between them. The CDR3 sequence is CASSIGVTVNTEAFF. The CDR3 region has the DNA TGTGCCAGTAGTATAGGAGTGACGGTCAACACTGAAGCTTTCTTT.

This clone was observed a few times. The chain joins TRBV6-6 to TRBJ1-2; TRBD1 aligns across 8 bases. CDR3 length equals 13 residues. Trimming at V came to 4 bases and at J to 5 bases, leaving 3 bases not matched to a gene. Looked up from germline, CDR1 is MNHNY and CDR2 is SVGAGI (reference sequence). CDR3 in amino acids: CASSSDRGYGYTF. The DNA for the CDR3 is TGTGCCAGCAGTTCCGACAGGGGTTATGGCTACACCTTC.

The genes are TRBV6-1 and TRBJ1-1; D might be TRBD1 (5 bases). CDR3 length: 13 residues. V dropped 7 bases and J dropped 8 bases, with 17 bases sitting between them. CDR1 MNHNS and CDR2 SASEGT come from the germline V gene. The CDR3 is CASKLGLGQEAFF. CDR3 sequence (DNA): TGTGCCAGCAAACTAGGGTTGGGGCAGGAAGCTTTCTTT.

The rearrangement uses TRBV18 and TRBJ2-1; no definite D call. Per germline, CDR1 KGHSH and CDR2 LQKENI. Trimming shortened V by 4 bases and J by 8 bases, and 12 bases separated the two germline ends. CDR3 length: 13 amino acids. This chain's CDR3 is CASSQASYHEQFF. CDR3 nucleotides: TGTGCCAGCTCACAGGCCAGTTATCATGAGCAGTTCTTC.

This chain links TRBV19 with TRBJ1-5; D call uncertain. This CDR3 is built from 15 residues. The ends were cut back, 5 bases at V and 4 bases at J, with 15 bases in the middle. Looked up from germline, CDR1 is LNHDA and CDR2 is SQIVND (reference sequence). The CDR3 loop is CASSYETTGNQPQHF. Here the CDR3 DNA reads TGTGCCAGTAGTTACGAAACCACGGGGAATCAGCCCCAGCATTTT.

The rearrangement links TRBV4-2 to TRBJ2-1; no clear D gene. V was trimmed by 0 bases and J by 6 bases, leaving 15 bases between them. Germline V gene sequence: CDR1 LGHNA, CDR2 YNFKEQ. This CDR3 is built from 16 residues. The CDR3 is CASSQDASKAGNEQFF. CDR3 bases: TGTGCCAGCAGCCAAGATGCCAGCAAAGCCGGCAATGAGCAGTTCTTC.

The DNA of the CDR3 is TGTGCCAGCAGTTTTCTAGGGAACTCCTACGAGCAGTACTTC. Its protein product is CASSFLGNSYEQYF. The J gene is TRBJ2-7, the V gene TRBV28; no reliable D call. Per the germline V gene, CDR1 is MDHEN and CDR2 is SYDVKM. The CDR3 is 14 residues long. Trimming removed 3 bases at V and 0 bases at J, with 9 bases between.

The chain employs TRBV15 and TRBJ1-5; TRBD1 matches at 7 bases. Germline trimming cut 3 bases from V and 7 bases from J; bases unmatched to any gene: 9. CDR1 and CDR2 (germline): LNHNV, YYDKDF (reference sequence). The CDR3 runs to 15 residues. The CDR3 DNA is TGTGCCACCAGCAGGCTGAGGGGGCTCAACCAGCCCCAGCATTTT. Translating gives CATSRLRGLNQPQHF.

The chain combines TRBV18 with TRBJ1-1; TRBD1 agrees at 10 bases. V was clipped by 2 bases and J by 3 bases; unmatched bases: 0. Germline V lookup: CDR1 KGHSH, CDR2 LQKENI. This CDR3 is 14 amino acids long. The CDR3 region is CASSPGTGDTEAFF. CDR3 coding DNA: TGTGCCAGCTCACCAGGGACAGGGGACACTGAAGCTTTCTTT.

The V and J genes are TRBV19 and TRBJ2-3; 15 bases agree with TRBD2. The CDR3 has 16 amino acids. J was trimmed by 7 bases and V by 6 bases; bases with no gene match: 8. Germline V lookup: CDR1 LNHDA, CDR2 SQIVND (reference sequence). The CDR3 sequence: CASRPVGLAGGNTQYF. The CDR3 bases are TGTGCCAGTAGACCCGTGGGACTAGCGGGGGGAAATACGCAGTATTTT.

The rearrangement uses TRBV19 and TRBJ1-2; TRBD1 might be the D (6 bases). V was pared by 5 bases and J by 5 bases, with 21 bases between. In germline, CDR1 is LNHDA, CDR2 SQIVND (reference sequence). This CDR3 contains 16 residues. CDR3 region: CASSRGGDTPGYGYTF. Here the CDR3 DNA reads TGTGCCAGTAGTCGGGGCGGGGACACCCCTGGGTATGGCTACACCTTC. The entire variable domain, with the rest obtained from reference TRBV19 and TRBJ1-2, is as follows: DGGITQSPKYLFRKEGQNVTLSCEQNLNHDAMYWYRQDPGQGLRLIYYSQIVNDFQKGDIAEGYSVSREKKESFPLTVTSAQKNPTAFYLCASSRGGDTPGYGYTFGSGTRLTVV.

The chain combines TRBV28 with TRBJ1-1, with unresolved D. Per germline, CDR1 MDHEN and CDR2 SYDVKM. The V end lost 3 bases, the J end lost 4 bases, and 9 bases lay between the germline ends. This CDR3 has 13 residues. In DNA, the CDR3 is TGTGCCAGCAGTTTTGCAAGCAGCACTGAAGCTTTCTTT. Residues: CASSFASSTEAFF.

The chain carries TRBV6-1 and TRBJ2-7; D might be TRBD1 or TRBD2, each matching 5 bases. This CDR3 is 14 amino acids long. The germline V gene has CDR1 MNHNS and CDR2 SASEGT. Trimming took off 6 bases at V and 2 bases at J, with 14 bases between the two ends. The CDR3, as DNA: TGTGCCAGCAGGTACCGGGACGGACCCTACGAGCAGTACTTC. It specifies CASRYRDGPYEQYF.

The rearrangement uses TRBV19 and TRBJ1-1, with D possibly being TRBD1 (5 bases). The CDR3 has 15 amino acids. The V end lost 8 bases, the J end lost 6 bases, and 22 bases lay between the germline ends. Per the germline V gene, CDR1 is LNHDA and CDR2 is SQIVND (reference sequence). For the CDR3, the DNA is TGTGCCAGTTCCTGGGTGGGGCAGGGAAAGCCTGAAGCTTTCTTT. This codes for CASSWVGQGKPEAFF.

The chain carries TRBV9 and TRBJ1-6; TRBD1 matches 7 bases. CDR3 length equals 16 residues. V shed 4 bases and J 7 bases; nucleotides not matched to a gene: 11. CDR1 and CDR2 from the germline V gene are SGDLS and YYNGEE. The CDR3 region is CASSPQGGVWNSPLHF. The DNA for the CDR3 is TGTGCCAGCAGCCCTCAGGGGGGCGTATGGAATTCACCCCTCCACTTT.

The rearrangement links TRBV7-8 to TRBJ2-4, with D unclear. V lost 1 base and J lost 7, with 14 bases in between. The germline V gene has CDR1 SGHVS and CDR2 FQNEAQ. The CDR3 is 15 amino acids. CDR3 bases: TGTGCCAGCAGCTTAGGGATGGGTCAAGGGAACATTCAGTACTTC. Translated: CASSLGMGQGNIQYF.

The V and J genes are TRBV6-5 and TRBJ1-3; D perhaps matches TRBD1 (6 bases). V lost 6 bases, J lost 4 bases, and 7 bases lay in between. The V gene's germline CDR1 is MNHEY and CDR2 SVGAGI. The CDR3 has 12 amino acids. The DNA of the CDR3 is TGTGCCAGCAGAGGGACAGGAAACACCATATATTTT. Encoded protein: CASRGTGNTIYF.

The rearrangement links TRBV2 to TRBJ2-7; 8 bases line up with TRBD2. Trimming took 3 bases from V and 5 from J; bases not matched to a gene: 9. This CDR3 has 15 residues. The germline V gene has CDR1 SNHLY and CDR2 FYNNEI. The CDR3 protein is CASSDITGGDHEQYF. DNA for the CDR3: TGTGCCAGCAGTGATATCACGGGGGGGGACCACGAGCAGTACTTC.

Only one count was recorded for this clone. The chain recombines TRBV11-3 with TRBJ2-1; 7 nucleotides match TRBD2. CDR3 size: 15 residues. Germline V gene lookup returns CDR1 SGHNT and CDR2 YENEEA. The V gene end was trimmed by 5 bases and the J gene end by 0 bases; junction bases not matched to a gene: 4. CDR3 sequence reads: CASSTWTSSYNEQFF. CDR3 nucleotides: TGTGCCAGCAGCACCTGGACTAGCTCCTACAATGAGCAGTTCTTC.

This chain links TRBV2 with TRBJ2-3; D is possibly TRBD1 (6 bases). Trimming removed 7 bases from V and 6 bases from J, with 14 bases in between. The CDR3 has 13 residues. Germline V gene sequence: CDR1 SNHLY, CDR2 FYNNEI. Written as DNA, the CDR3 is TGTGCCAGCACGAGGGGGATCGCGGATACGCAGTATTTT. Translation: CASTRGIADTQYF. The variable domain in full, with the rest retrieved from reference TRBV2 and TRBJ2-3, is EPEVTQTPSHQVTQMGQEVILRCVPISNHLYFYWYRQILGQKVEFLVSFYNNEISEKSEIFDDQFSVERPDGSNFTLKIRSTKLEDSAMYFCASTRGIADTQYFGPGTRLTVL.

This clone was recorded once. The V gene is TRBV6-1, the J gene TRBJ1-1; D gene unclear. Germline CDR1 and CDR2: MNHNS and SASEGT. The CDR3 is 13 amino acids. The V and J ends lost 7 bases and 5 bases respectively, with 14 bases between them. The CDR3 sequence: CASKADVGTEAFF. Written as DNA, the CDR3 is TGTGCCAGCAAGGCAGACGTGGGGACTGAAGCTTTCTTT.

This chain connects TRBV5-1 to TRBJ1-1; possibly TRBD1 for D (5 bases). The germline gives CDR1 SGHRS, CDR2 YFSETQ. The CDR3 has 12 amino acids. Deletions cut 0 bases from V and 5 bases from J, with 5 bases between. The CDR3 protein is CASSLEGTEAFF. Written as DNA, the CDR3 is TGCGCCAGCAGCTTGGAGGGGACTGAAGCTTTCTTT.

CDR3 sequence reads: CASRDIPYNQPQHF. CDR3 coding DNA: TGTGCCAGTCGGGACATACCATACAATCAGCCCCAGCATTTT. The rearrangement joins TRBV19 to TRBJ1-5; tentative D call: TRBD1 (6 bases). The CDR3 is 14 amino acids. Deletions cut 8 bases from V and 3 bases from J, with 14 bases between. Per the germline V gene, CDR1 is LNHDA and CDR2 is SQIVND (reference sequence).